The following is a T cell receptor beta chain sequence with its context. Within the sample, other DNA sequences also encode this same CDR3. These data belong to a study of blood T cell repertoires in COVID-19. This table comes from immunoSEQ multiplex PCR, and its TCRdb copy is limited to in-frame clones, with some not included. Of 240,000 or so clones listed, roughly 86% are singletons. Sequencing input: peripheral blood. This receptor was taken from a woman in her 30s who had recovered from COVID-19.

CDR3 nucleotides: TGTGCCAGCAGCTTAGCCGGGGAGACCCAGTACTTC. This translates into CASSLAGETQYF. The chain is built from TRBV7-6 and TRBJ2-5; D remains unclear. This CDR3 has 12 amino acids. V lost 0 bases, J lost 5 bases, and 4 bases lay in between. Looked up from germline, CDR1 is SGHVS and CDR2 is FNYEAQ.